This T cell receptor (beta chain) appears in the sequencing data of a study of blood T cell repertoires in COVID-19. Turning to the study itself: Sample material is recorded as cDNA or gDNA derived from T cells, B-cell-depleted T cells, or PBMCs.

Per the study methods: Nucleated cell counts were estimated from reference gene primer amplification. Method: immunoSEQ multiplex PCR; TCRdb's copy keeps in-frame clones and lacks some. The DNA was the basis for D and trimming; V, J and clone size are from that table. The sample holds more than 400,000 clones, approximately 83% seen once. Sequencing was done on a sample of peripheral blood. The receptor was derived from a human donor in a cohort sampled during active COVID-19.

The CDR3 loop is CASSSQGTGGYTF. CDR3 in DNA: TGTGCCAGTAGTTCTCAAGGGACAGGTGGCTACACCTTC. The V call is TRBV19, the J call TRBJ1-2; 8 bases match TRBD1. With V trimmed by 5 bases and J by 7 bases, 6 bases remained unmatched. The germline CDR1 and CDR2 sequences are LNHDA and SQIVND (reference sequence). The CDR3 has 13 amino acids.